One and the same sample provided the 21 T cell receptor beta chains below, sequenced in a study of beta chain features in type 1 diabetes. Since all of the isolated RNA was reverse transcribed, expressed TCRB transcripts were what got sequenced. The protocol was immunoSEQ multiplex PCR, while the TCRdb copy is restricted to in-frame clones and leaves out a portion. The data show about 450,000 clones, with 9.5% to 12% seen just once and approximately 0.05% held by the top ten. The sequenced sample consisted of naive CD4+ T cells from blood. The receptor source for this set is a woman younger than 35 in good health.

In its sample, this clone was seen a few times. Here the CDR3 DNA reads TGTGCCAGCAGTTTCGGCGGGACCTTGGGGGAGACCCAGTACTTC. Protein sequence: CASSFGGTLGETQYF. The chain has TRBV28 and TRBJ2-5; D is possibly TRBD2 (6 bases). This CDR3 has 15 residues. The V end lost 3 bases, the J end lost 5 bases, and 16 bases lay between the germline ends. Per the germline V gene, CDR1 is MDHEN and CDR2 is SYDVKM.

This chain uses TRBV4-1 with TRBJ2-7; 7 bases align to TRBD2. Germline-derived CDR1 and CDR2 are MGHRA and YSYEKL. The CDR3 is 14 amino acids. V shed 1 base, J shed 1 base, and the junction held 1 base outside the gene matches. In DNA form, the CDR3 reads TGCGCCAGCAGCCAAGTGGGGGGGTCCTACGAGCAGTACGTC. It translates to CASSQVGGSYEQYV.

This clone was recorded a few times. The sample holds other DNA sequences that translate to the same CDR3. J is TRBJ1-1 and V is TRBV29-1; the D is unclear. Germline-derived CDR1 and CDR2 are SQVTM and ANQGSEA. This CDR3 region has 12 residues. The V gene lost 4 bases and the J gene lost 0 bases, with 6 bases spanning the gap. The CDR3 protein is CSVGRMNTEAFF. The CDR3 coding sequence is TGCAGCGTTGGCCGGATGAACACTGAAGCTTTCTTT. Full variable domain (missing parts from reference TRBV29-1 and TRBJ1-1): SAVISQKPSRDICQRGTSLTIQCQVDSQVTMMFWYRQQPGQSLTLIATANQGSEATYESGFVIDKFPISRPNLTFSTLTVSNMSPEDSSIYLCSVGRMNTEAFFGQGTRLTVV.

The chain recombines TRBV9 with TRBJ1-6; D perhaps matches TRBD1 (5 bases). The germline V gene has CDR1 SGDLS and CDR2 YYNGEE. V dropped 7 bases and J dropped 0 bases, with 8 bases sitting between them. CDR3 size: 14 residues. The CDR3 spells CASQGISYNSPLHF. The CDR3 coding sequence is TGTGCCAGCCAGGGAATCTCCTATAATTCACCCCTCCACTTT.

The J gene is TRBJ2-1, the V gene TRBV14, with D tentatively TRBD2 (6 bases). The CDR3 is 15 amino acids. CDR1 and CDR2 from the germline V gene are SGHDN and FVKESK. Between the trimmed V and J ends, which lost 4 bases and 4 bases, there was a span of 14 bases. DNA of the CDR3: TGTGCCAGCAGCCTCCAGGACTATAGTTACAATGAGCAGTTCTTC. It is translated as CASSLQDYSYNEQFF.

The chain combines TRBV4-2 with TRBJ1-1; D is unclear. Deletions cut 4 bases from V and 11 bases from J, with 14 bases between. Germline assignment: CDR1 LGHNA and CDR2 YNFKEQ. The CDR3 totals 12 residues. Here the CDR3 reads CASSPNKVVAFF. CDR3 nucleotides: TGTGCCAGCAGCCCGAATAAGGTGGTGGCTTTCTTT.

This clone was detected only a few times. V gene TRBV15 combines with J gene TRBJ2-1; TRBD2 matches 7 bases. The CDR3 totals 13 residues. The J segment lost 10 bases and the V segment lost 0 bases, leaving 3 bases of the junction unmatched. CDR1 LNHNV and CDR2 YYDKDF come from the germline V gene (reference sequence). CDR3 region: CATSRDNSGEQFF. CDR3 in DNA: TGTGCCACCAGCAGAGACAATAGCGGGGAGCAGTTCTTC.

As to this clone: The germline gene is not matched at one end of the junction; a read error may be the cause. V gene TRBV13 combines with J gene TRBJ1-2; possible D gene TRBD1, 5 bases. The germline gives CDR1 PRHDT, CDR2 FYEKMQ (reference sequence). The CDR3 spans 15 residues. DNA of the CDR3: TGTGCCAGCAGCAACCGGGACCTGACTAATTATGGCTACACCTTC. The encoded protein is CASSNRDLTNYGYTF.

The V gene is TRBV14, the J gene TRBJ2-3, with TRBD1 identical over 8 bases. Germline values: CDR1 SGHDN, CDR2 FVKESK. After removal of 4 bases from V and 10 bases from J, the junction contained 7 bases not matched to a gene. The length of the CDR3 is 13 residues. The CDR3 loop reads CASSPHPTGAQYF. CDR3 coding DNA: TGTGCCAGCAGCCCCCACCCGACAGGGGCGCAGTATTTT. The full variable domain, completed using reference TRBV14 and TRBJ2-3, is EAGVTQFPSHSVIEKGQTVTLRCDPISGHDNLYWYRRVMGKEIKFLLHFVKESKQDESGMPNNRFLAERTGGTYSTLKVQPAELEDSGVYFCASSPHPTGAQYFGPGTRLTVL.

Comment on this clone: The identical CDR3 is also encoded by other nucleotide sequences in the sample. The V gene is TRBV7-2, the J gene TRBJ2-1; D not certain. Germline CDR1 and CDR2: SGHTA and FQGNSA. The CDR3 contains 12 residues. V lost 5 bases and J 3 bases, leaving 5 bases between the germline ends. The CDR3 bases are TGTGCCAGCAGCCTTGACTACAATGAGCAGTTCTTC. It encodes CASSLDYNEQFF.

This clone appeared a few times. The chain uses TRBV9 and TRBJ2-1; no clear D gene. Trimming stripped 4 bases from V and 0 bases from J, with 17 bases between. CDR3 length: 17 amino acids. Germline V gene lookup returns CDR1 SGDLS and CDR2 YYNGEE. For the CDR3, the DNA is TGTGCCAGCAGCACCGGGCGAGTTCTTAGCTCCTACAATGAGCAGTTCTTC. As protein: CASSTGRVLSSYNEQFF.

This chain links TRBV6-5 with TRBJ2-4, with 7 positions matching TRBD1. The trim removed 4 bases at V and 6 bases at J, leaving 6 bases unmatched. The germline V gene encodes CDR1 MNHEY and CDR2 SVGAGI. The length of the CDR3 is 14 residues. The CDR3 bases are TGTGCCAGCAGTTCTCGGGACAGCCGAAACATTCAGTACTTC. The encoded protein is CASSSRDSRNIQYF.

This rearrangement joins TRBV7-2 to TRBJ2-7; tentatively, D is TRBD1 or TRBD2 (5 bases each). The CDR3 length is 14 residues. From germline, CDR1 is SGHTA and CDR2 FQGNSA. Trimming pared 1 base from V and 2 bases from J, leaving 9 bases between. The CDR3 region is CASSLDLGAYEQYV. DNA of the CDR3: TGTGCCAGCAGCTTAGATCTGGGGGCCTACGAGCAGTACGTC.

This clone was picked up a small number of times. The genes are TRBV9 and TRBJ2-3; no firm D call. CDR1 and CDR2 from the germline V gene are SGDLS and YYNGEE. V was clipped by 0 bases and J by 1 base, with 12 bases between them. CDR3 length equals 16 residues. CDR3 residues: CASSVAQVLGTDTQYF. CDR3 DNA: TGTGCCAGCAGCGTAGCTCAGGTTCTTGGCACAGATACGCAGTATTTT.

This clone was observed a few times. This chain connects TRBV30 to TRBJ2-3; unclear D gene. The CDR3 loop spans 12 amino acids. Germline loops: CDR1 GTSNPN, CDR2 SVGIG (reference sequence). Trimming removed 7 bases from V and 2 bases from J, with 10 bases in between. For the CDR3, the DNA is TGTGCCTCCCAGAGACTCACAGATACGCAGTATTTT. Its translation: CASQRLTDTQYF.

V and J are TRBV18 and TRBJ2-2; D remains unclear. V was pared by 6 bases and J by 4 bases, with 9 bases between. CDR3 length equals 13 residues. CDR1 and CDR2 (germline): KGHSH, LQKENI. Here the CDR3 DNA reads TGTGCCAGCTCCCCCACTTCCACCGGGGAGCTGTTTTTT. This translates into CASSPTSTGELFF.

The genes are TRBV4-2 and TRBJ2-5; D gene unclear. Trimming removed 1 base at V and 4 bases at J, with 7 bases between. The CDR3 sequence is 13 residues long. Germline V gene lookup returns CDR1 LGHNA and CDR2 YNFKEQ. CDR3 sequence (DNA): TGTGCCAGCAGCCAAGCTAGAGGAGAGACCCAGTACTTC. Its protein product is CASSQARGETQYF.

The table lists this clone with many counts. The V call is TRBV14, the J call TRBJ2-3, with TRBD2 matching over 10 bases. Germline V gene sequence: CDR1 SGHDN, CDR2 FVKESK. The J segment lost 7 bases and the V segment lost 2 bases, leaving 3 bases of the junction unmatched. The CDR3 totals 14 residues. The CDR3 DNA reads TGTGCCAGCAGCCAACTAGCGGGGGCCAATACGCAGTATTTT. It is translated as CASSQLAGANTQYF.

The gene calls are TRBV4-2 and TRBJ1-2; tentative D call: TRBD1 (5 bases). The germline V gene has CDR1 LGHNA and CDR2 YNFKEQ. Trimming removed 3 bases from V and 4 bases from J, with 15 bases in between. This CDR3 has 15 amino acids. CDR3 DNA sequence: TGTGCCAGCAGCCATAAACAGGTCGGCGGCTATGGCTACACCTTC. It yields the protein CASSHKQVGGYGYTF.

The V gene is TRBV14, the J gene TRBJ2-1; tentative D call: TRBD2 (5 bases). Germline V gene data show CDR1 as SGHDN and CDR2 as FVKESK. V was shortened by 5 bases and J by 9 bases, with 20 bases between the two germline ends. This CDR3 contains 15 residues. CDR3 in DNA: TGTGCCAGCAGCGAGATTCGGGGTATGACTTTTGAGCAGTTCTTC. This translates into CASSEIRGMTFEQFF.

This clone has only a few counts. The chain is built from TRBV2 and TRBJ2-7; 9 nucleotides align to TRBD2. The V segment lost 6 bases and the J segment 2 bases; nucleotides outside the gene matches: 11. Germline V gene sequence: CDR1 SNHLY, CDR2 FYNNEI. This CDR3 has 16 amino acids. The CDR3 reads CASSALTSGIPYEQYV. In DNA, the CDR3 is TGTGCCAGCAGCGCATTGACTAGCGGCATTCCCTACGAGCAGTACGTC.